This TCR beta chain was captured by sequencing in a study of blood T cell repertoires in COVID-19. Study as a whole: Samples of COVID-19 (acute and convalescent) were obtained from the United States, Italy and Spain. The analysed material was cDNA or gDNA that came from T cells, B-cell-depleted T cells, or PBMCs.

Authors' methods: Cell counts per sample came from amplifying reference gene primers. Method: immunoSEQ multiplex PCR; TCRdb's copy keeps in-frame clones and lacks some. That table supplies the V and J calls and clone size; D and trimming were determined from the DNA. The data show just under 50,000 clones, around 80% seen once. This CDR3 spans 17 amino acids. Germline CDR1 reads SGHNT; CDR2 reads YENEEA. V was pared by 4 bases and J by 12 bases, with 13 bases of the junction left unmatched. Sequences were obtained from peripheral blood. The chain combines TRBV11-3 with TRBJ2-1; 15 bases are shared with TRBD2. This TCR was recovered from a man between 65 and 85 years old with acute or convalescent COVID-19. Here the CDR3 DNA reads TGTGCCAGCAGCTCGGGGGGAGGGACTAGCGGGAGGATAGGGCAGTTCTTC. It specifies CASSSGGGTSGRIGQFF.